Listed here is a single T cell receptor beta chain. The germline V gene encodes CDR1 KGHDR and CDR2 SFDVKD. The CDR3 contains 17 residues. V lost 3 bases to trimming and J lost 5 bases; unmatched junction nucleotides: 12. RNA transcripts were the template for amplifying TCR beta CDR3 regions. A set of HTBI primers served as the primers for a first-round RT-PCR of the TCR CDR3. In TCRdb, the multiplex PCR reads were re-called with MiXCR into one record per CDR3 protein. The sample has 300,000 to 350,000 distinct CDR3 sequences; over 15% are singletons. These data originate in a study of T cells in Graves' hyperthyroidism and ophthalmopathy.

The chain has TRBV24-1 and TRBJ2-7, with TRBD2 matching over 10 bases. The TCR comes from a man aged 25 to 45 with Graves' hyperthyroidism. What was sequenced was blood. In DNA form, the CDR3 reads TGTGCCACCAGTGATCCGCGACAAGCGGGAGGGAGGAACGAGCAGTACTTC. As protein: CATSDPRQAGGRNEQYF.